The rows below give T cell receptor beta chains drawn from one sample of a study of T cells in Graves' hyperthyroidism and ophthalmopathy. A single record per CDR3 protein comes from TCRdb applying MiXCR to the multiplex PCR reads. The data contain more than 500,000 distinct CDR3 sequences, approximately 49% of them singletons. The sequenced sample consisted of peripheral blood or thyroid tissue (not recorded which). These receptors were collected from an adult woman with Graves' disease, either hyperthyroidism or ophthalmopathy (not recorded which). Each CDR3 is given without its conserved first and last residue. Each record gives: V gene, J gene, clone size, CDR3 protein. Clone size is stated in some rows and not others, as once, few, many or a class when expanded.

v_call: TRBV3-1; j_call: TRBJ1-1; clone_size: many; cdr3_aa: ASSQESSMNTEAF
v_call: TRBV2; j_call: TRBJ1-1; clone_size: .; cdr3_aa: ASGGTGGATAF
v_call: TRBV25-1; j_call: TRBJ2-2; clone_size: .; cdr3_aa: ASSEFTTGELF
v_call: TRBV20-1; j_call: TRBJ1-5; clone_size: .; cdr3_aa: SARETSGYYEH
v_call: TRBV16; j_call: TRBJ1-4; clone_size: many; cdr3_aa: ASSQDQGREKLF
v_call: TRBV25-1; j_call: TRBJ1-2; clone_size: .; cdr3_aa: ACSARQGAYDGYT
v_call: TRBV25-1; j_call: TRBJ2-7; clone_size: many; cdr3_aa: ASRLAGLSYEQY
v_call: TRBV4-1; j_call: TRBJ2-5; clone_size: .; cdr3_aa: ASRGSSGSQETQY
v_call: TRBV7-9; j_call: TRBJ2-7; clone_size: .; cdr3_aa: ATSREAATYEQY
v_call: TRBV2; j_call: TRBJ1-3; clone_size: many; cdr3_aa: ASREPLSGNTIY
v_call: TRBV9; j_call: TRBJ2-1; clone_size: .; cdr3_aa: ASTAWGNEQF
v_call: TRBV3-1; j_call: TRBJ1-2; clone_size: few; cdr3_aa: ASSQVTGVGYT
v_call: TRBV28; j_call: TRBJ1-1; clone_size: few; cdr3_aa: AARDRPNTEAF
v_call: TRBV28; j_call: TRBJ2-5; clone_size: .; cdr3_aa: ASRDRVRETQY
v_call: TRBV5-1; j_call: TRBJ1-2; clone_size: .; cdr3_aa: ASSLSAQGQGRYGYT
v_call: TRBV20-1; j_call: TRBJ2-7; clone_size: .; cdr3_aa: SANLRTKGLAGGLGPYEQY
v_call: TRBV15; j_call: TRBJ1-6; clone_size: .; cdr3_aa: ATSRDVGMGSPLH
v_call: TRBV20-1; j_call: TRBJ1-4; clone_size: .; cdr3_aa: SARELTVNEKLF
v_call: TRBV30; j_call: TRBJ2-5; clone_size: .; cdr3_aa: ARGRGEAQY
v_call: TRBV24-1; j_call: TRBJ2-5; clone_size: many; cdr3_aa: ATSGNSQGETQY
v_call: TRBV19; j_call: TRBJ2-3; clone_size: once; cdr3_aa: ASSKTSGSIFDTQY
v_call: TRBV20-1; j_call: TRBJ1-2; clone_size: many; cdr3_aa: SAYLAGGGNYGYT
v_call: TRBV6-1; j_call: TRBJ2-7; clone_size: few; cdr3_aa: ASSYSADRGFHEQY
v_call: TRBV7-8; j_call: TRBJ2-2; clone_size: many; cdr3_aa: ASSRRQDTGELF
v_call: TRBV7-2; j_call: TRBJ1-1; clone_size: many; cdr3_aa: ASSAGRGTEAF
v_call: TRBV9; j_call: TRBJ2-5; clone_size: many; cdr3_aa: ASSDDSKGETQY
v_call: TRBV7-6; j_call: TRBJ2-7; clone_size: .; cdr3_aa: ASSLGQGANYEQY
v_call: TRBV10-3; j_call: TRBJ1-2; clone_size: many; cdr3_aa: AISESTGRNYGYT
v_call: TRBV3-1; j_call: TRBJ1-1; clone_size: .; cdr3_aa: ASSQAGNTESF
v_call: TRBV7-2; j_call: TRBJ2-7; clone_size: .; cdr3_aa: ASSLIVGLAGKSYEQY
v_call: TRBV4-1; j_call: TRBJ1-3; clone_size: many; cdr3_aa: ASSQEGRGSGNTIY
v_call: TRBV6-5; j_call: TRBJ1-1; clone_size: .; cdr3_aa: ASSYSGTTNTEAF
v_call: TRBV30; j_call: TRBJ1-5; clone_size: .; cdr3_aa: AWSGLTSDQPQH
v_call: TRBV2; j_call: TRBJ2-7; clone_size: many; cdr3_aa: ATKLTGLEQY
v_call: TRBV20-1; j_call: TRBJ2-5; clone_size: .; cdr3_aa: SARDPGGAETQY
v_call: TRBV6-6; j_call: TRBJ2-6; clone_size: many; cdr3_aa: ASSYFSGTHSGANVLT
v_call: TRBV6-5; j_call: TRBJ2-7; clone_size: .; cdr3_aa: ASSLGHLLSYEQY
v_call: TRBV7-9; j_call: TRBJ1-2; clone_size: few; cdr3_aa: ASSFPGHSNYGYT
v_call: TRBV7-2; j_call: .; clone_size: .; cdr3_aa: ASRVGPNFNEQF
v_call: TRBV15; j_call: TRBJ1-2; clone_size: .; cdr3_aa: ATSRGGGVYGYT
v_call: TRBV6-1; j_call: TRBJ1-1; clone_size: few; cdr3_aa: ASKGTGVNTEAF
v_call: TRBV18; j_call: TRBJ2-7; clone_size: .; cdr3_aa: ASSRTGDYEQY
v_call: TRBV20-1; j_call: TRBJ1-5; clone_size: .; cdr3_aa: SALGQGAYEQPQH
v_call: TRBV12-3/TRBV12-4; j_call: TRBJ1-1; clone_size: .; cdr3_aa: ASTNRENTEAF
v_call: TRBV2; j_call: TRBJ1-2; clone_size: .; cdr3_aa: ASSGTSLYGYT
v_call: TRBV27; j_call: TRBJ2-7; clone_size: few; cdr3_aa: ASSLGTFSYEQY
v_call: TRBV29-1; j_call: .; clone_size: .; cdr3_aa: SGRAGETQY
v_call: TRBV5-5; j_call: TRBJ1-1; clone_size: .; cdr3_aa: TSRGGEGNTEAF
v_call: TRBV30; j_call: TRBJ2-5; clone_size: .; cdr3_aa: AWSVLGQEGTQY
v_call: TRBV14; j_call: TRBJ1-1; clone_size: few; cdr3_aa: ASSHPPGNTEAF
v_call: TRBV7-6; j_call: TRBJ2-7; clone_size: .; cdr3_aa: TSSLGLAGYEQY
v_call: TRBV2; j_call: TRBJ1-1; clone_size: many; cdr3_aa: ASSVDRADTEAF
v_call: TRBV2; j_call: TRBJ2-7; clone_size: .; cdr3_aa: ASSPGQPSYEQY
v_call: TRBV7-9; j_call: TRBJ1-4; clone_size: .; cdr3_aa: ASSPPSGSYEKLF
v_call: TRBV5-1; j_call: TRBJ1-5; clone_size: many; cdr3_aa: ASSISGESNQPQH
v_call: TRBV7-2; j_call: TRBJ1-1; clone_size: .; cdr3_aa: ASRSGTGVAF
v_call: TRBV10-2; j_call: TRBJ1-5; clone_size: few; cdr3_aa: ASSRQADQPQH
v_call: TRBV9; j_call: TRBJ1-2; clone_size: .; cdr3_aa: ASSVSGVSSYGYT
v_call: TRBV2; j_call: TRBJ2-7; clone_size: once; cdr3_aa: ASSEVWGAGYEQY
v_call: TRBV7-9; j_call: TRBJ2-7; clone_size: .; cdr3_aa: ASSPPEGLAGASSYEQY